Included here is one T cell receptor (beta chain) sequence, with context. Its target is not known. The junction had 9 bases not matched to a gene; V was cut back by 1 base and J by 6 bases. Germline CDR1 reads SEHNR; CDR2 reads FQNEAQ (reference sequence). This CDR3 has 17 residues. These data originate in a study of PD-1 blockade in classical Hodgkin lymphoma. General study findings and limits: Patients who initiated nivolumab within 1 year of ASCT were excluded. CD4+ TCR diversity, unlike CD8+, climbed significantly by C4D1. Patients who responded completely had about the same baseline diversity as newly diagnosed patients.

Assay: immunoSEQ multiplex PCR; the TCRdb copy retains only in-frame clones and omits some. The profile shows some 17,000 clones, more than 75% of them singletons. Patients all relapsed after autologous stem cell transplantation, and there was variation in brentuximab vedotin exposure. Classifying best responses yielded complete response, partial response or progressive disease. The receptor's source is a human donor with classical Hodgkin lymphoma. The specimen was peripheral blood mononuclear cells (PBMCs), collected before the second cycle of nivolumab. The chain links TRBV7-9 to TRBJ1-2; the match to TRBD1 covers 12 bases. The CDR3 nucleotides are TGTGCCAGCAGCTTAGGACCGGGACAGGGGGCTGCAGATGGCTACACCTTC. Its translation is CASSLGPGQGAADGYTF.